A single sample is the source of the 16 T cell receptor beta chains below, sequenced in a study of OX40 agonist ivuxolimab in advanced cancers. The data were produced by immunoSEQ multiplex PCR, yet TCRdb's version contains in-frame clones alone and is incomplete. The repertoire has about 78,000 clones, around 94% of them found once; the top ten carry 2.5% to 3.5%. This material consisted of CD4+ or CD8+ T cells sorted from blood, taken in a trial of the OX40 agonist ivuxolimab. The receptors were sampled from an adult with an advanced solid tumor such as melanoma, head and neck, liver or kidney cancer.

The chain combines TRBV19 with TRBJ1-2; D is possibly TRBD1 (6 bases). V shed 1 base and J shed 4 bases, with 16 bases lying between them. The CDR3 totals 16 residues. Germline CDR1 is LNHDA and CDR2 is SQIVND (reference sequence). CDR3 sequence reads: CASSIGDKDSTYGYTF. The CDR3 coding sequence is TGTGCCAGTAGTATAGGGGACAAAGACTCTACCTATGGCTACACCTTC.

The V call is TRBV18, the J call TRBJ1-5; D not certain. The CDR3 is made up of 14 amino acids. Trimming left V 2 bases short and J 3 bases short, with 8 bases between. The germline V gene has CDR1 KGHSH and CDR2 LQKENI. The CDR3 sequence is CASSPAGNNQPQHF. The CDR3 DNA reads as TGTGCCAGCTCACCAGCGGGGAACAATCAGCCCCAGCATTTT.

The J gene is TRBJ1-2, the V gene TRBV2; D remains ambiguous. V dropped 6 bases and J dropped 3 bases, with 14 bases sitting between them. Germline CDR1 SNHLY, CDR2 FYNNEI. This CDR3 contains 14 residues. This chain's CDR3 is CASRQQSGDYGYTF. DNA of the CDR3: TGTGCCAGCAGGCAACAAAGTGGGGACTATGGCTACACCTTC.

The chain has TRBV10-3 and TRBJ2-1, with a weak D call TRBD2 (6 bases). The germline V gene encodes CDR1 ENHRY and CDR2 SYGVKD. This CDR3 spans 17 amino acids. V was clipped by 6 bases and J by 9 bases, with 27 bases between them. This CDR3 is CAISPGGTGHPSGEQFF. CDR3 bases: TGTGCCATCAGCCCTGGGGGGACGGGCCACCCTTCGGGTGAGCAGTTCTTC.

The chain is built from TRBV30 and TRBJ2-1; 8 bases line up with TRBD2. The CDR3 sequence is 15 residues long. Germline lookup yields CDR1 GTSNPN and CDR2 SVGIG (reference sequence). The ends lost 2 bases at V and 2 bases at J; junction bases unmatched: 5. The CDR3 DNA follows: TGTGCCTGGAGTAAGGGCGGGGGGACCTACAATGAGCAGTTCTTC. Translating gives CAWSKGGGTYNEQFF.

The chain carries TRBV10-3 and TRBJ1-1; TRBD1 agrees at 9 bases. Germline V gives CDR1 ENHRY, CDR2 SYGVKD. The CDR3 has 12 amino acids. Trimming removed 6 bases from V and 11 bases from J; junction bases left unmatched: 7. CDR3 protein: CAISSTGGEAFF. For the CDR3, the DNA is TGTGCCATCAGCAGCACAGGGGGCGAGGCTTTCTTT.

This chain links TRBV4-2 with TRBJ1-2; 9 positions match TRBD1. Germline lookup yields CDR1 LGHNA and CDR2 YNFKEQ. The CDR3 is 23 amino acids. V was clipped by 0 bases and J by 2 bases; unmatched bases: 25. CDR3 loop: CASSQDPRHRTGTGLLPNYGYTF. In DNA, the CDR3 is TGTGCCAGCAGCCAAGACCCGCGTCACCGAACCGGGACAGGGTTACTCCCCAACTATGGCTACACCTTC.

To note about this clone: This sample also contains other DNA sequences that code for the same CDR3. The rearrangement joins TRBV2 to TRBJ1-1; D call uncertain. The V end was cut by 1 base, the J end by 0 bases, with 3 bases between. The CDR3 has 13 amino acids. CDR1 and CDR2 from the germline V gene are SNHLY and FYNNEI. CDR3 nucleotides: TGTGCCAGCAGTGAAGAAGTGAACACTGAAGCTTTCTTT. This encodes CASSEEVNTEAFF.

The chain employs TRBV10-3 and TRBJ2-2, with D tentatively TRBD1 (5 bases). The V gene's germline CDR1 is ENHRY and CDR2 SYGVKD. The CDR3 contains 15 residues. Trimming stripped 6 bases from V and 3 bases from J, with 14 bases between. The chain's CDR3 is CAIRSDQGYTGELFF. Here the CDR3 DNA reads TGTGCCATCAGATCCGACCAGGGCTACACCGGGGAGCTGTTTTTT.

This rearrangement joins TRBV9 to TRBJ2-2; D not resolved. Trimming removed 0 bases from V and 4 bases from J, with 13 bases in between. CDR1 SGDLS and CDR2 YYNGEE come from the germline V gene. The CDR3 runs to 16 residues. The CDR3 region is CASSVGVTALTGELFF. The CDR3 region has the DNA TGTGCCAGCAGCGTAGGAGTGACCGCCCTCACCGGGGAGCTGTTTTTT.

The V and J genes are TRBV5-4 and TRBJ2-7, with D maybe TRBD2 (6 bases). This CDR3 spans 16 amino acids. Trimming removed 7 bases from V and 4 bases from J, with 24 bases in between. CDR1 and CDR2 (germline): SGHNT, YYREEE (reference sequence). The CDR3 loop is CASALSGGNLGYEQYF. The CDR3 DNA reads as TGTGCCAGCGCCCTGAGTGGCGGGAACCTCGGATACGAGCAGTACTTC.

The chain has TRBV7-2 and TRBJ1-1; D remains unclear. Germline assignment: CDR1 SGHTA and CDR2 FQGNSA. Deletions cut 5 bases from V and 0 bases from J, with 13 bases between. This CDR3 has 15 amino acids. The CDR3 loop reads CASSRGRGLNTEAFF. CDR3 sequence (DNA): TGTGCCAGCAGCCGAGGGCGGGGATTGAACACTGAAGCTTTCTTT.

The V call is TRBV7-9, the J call TRBJ1-1; tentative D call: TRBD1 (5 bases). In germline, CDR1 is SEHNR, CDR2 FQNEAQ (reference sequence). The length of the CDR3 is 15 residues. V lost 3 bases, J lost 1 base, and 12 bases lay in between. CDR3 in DNA: TGTGCCAGCAGCTTCGACCGGGACGGGAACACTGAAGCTTTCTTT. It codes for CASSFDRDGNTEAFF.

This chain uses TRBV7-2 with TRBJ2-5; TRBD1 agrees at 7 bases. Germline-derived CDR1 and CDR2 are SGHTA and FQGNSA. With 1 base clipped from V and 1 base from J, the junction kept 3 bases outside the gene matches. The CDR3 spans 15 residues. The CDR3 nucleotides read TGTGCCAGCAGCTTAGGGGACAGCCTCCAAGAGACCCAGTACTTC. Amino acids: CASSLGDSLQETQYF.

The chain couples TRBV5-1 to TRBJ2-2; unclear D gene. CDR3 length equals 14 residues. CDR1 is SGHRS, CDR2 YFSETQ, per germline. V lost 4 bases and J 0 bases, leaving 7 bases between the germline ends. In DNA form, the CDR3 reads TGCGCCAGCAGCCCGAGGTCGAACACCGGGGAGCTGTTTTTT. It translates to CASSPRSNTGELFF.

This clone has a handful of counts. This CDR3 is also generated by other DNA sequences in the sample. The rearrangement uses TRBV9 and TRBJ1-1, with D tentatively TRBD1 (5 bases). This CDR3 comprises 14 residues. Germline CDR1 reads SGDLS; CDR2 reads YYNGEE. V was clipped by 0 bases and J by 1 base, with 7 bases between them. The CDR3 DNA reads as TGTGCCAGCAGCGTAGGGGGCGAGAACACTGAAGCTTTCTTT. It translates to CASSVGGENTEAFF.